This TCR beta chain was sequenced during a study of cytomegalovirus exposure and HLA in healthy donors. Both 60 Vbeta primers and 13 Jbeta primers went into the PCR. How the authors handled the data: A follow-up analysis tallied 60 million to 85 million unique TCR beta chains, 8.5 million to 14 million shared. The repertoire was sequenced with immunoSEQ multiplex PCR; TCRdb's copy has only in-frame clones and lacks some. V, J and clone size are taken as reported in that table, and D and trimming were inferred from the DNA itself. The table lists roughly 100,000 clones, about 13% of them singletons, with around 16% in the top ten. Only one count was recorded for this clone. J lost 6 bases, V lost 10 bases, and 11 bases had no gene match. Germline-derived CDR1 and CDR2 are MNHEY and SVGAGI. The CDR3 extends over 15 amino acids.

This chain uses TRBV6-5 with TRBJ2-2, with TRBD1 identical over 10 bases. Material for sequencing was PBMCs. The clonotype originates from a man aged 35-49 years in good health and CMV-seropositive. This CDR3 reads CATPSGQGSAGELFF. In nucleotides, the CDR3 is TGTGCCACCCCGTCGGGACAGGGGTCCGCCGGGGAGCTGTTTTTT.